Each of the 25 T cell receptor beta chains below was sequenced from the same sample in a study of shared clonotypes between healthy human individuals. Repertoires were generated with immunoSEQ multiplex PCR, while TCRdb's copy carries only in-frame clones and drops some. The repertoire holds 950,000 to 1,200,000 clones, with 60% to 80% as singletons. Sequencing input: memory CD4+ T cells from PBMCs. Subset: CD45RA-negative fraction. The receptors originated from a man between 18 and 35 years old in good health. Some clones in this sample may be carry-over from other donors' samples.

This rearrangement joins TRBV4-1 to TRBJ2-7, with D tentatively TRBD1 or TRBD2 (5 bases each). The CDR3 has 17 amino acids. V lost 0 bases to trimming and J lost 2 bases, with 17 bases between them. Germline CDR1 is MGHRA and CDR2 is YSYEKL. CDR3 amino acids: CASSQDVEGNRAYEQYF. The CDR3 nucleotides are TGCGCCAGCAGCCAAGATGTAGAGGGGAATAGGGCCTACGAGCAGTACTTC.

The rearrangement links TRBV19 to TRBJ2-7; the match to TRBD1 covers 9 bases. V trimming: 5 bases; J trimming: 5 bases; junction bases outside the gene matches: 10. CDR1 LNHDA and CDR2 SQIVND come from the germline V gene (reference sequence). The CDR3 is 15 amino acids. The CDR3 reads CASSPLGTGQDEQYF. CDR3 in DNA: TGTGCCAGTAGTCCCCTCGGGACAGGGCAAGACGAGCAGTACTTC.

This sequence joins TRBV7-6 and TRBJ2-1; D unresolved. The CDR3 loop spans 15 amino acids. Trimming shortened V by 2 bases and J by 8 bases, and 16 bases separated the two germline ends. Germline values: CDR1 SGHVS, CDR2 FNYEAQ. CDR3 protein: CASSLSGRAQHEQFF. Written as DNA, the CDR3 is TGTGCCAGCAGCTTATCTGGTAGAGCTCAGCATGAGCAGTTCTTC. The whole variable domain, remainder taken from reference TRBV7-6 and TRBJ2-1, is GAGVSQSPRYKVTKRGQDVALRCDPISGHVSLYWYRQALGQGPEFLTYFNYEAQQDKSGLPNDRFSAERPEGSISTLTIQRTEQRDSAMYRCASSLSGRAQHEQFFGPGTRLTVL.

The sample holds one count of this clone. The gene calls are TRBV4-2 and TRBJ2-1, with 7 bases lining up with TRBD2. With 3 bases clipped from V and 9 bases from J, the junction kept 11 bases outside the gene matches. The CDR3 loop spans 15 amino acids. CDR1 and CDR2 from the germline V gene are LGHNA and YNFKEQ. CDR3 amino acids: CASSHDRGRSAEQFF. The CDR3 DNA sequence: TGTGCCAGCAGCCACGATCGCGGGAGATCTGCTGAGCAGTTCTTC.

The rearrangement uses TRBV6-6 and TRBJ2-1; D remains ambiguous. Germline lookup yields CDR1 MNHNY and CDR2 SVGAGI (reference sequence). The CDR3 has 16 amino acids. Trimming removed 0 bases from V and 3 bases from J, with 12 bases in between. CDR3 DNA sequence: TGTGCCAGCAGTTACTCGTTGTCCGGCAGCTACAATGAGCAGTTCTTC. As protein: CASSYSLSGSYNEQFF.

The chain is built from TRBV5-4 and TRBJ2-7; 8 bases match TRBD1. Germline V gene data show CDR1 as SGHNT and CDR2 as YYREEE (reference sequence). The CDR3 loop spans 20 amino acids. V lost 2 bases to trimming and J lost 2 bases; unmatched junction nucleotides: 21. Written as DNA, the CDR3 is TGTGCCAGCAGCTTAAGACCACAGGGGGTCCCTTATACCTTAACCTACGAGCAGTACTTC. It translates to CASSLRPQGVPYTLTYEQYF.

Remarks on this clone: At the DNA level, this CDR3 is encoded by other sequences in the same sample as well. This chain connects TRBV5-1 to TRBJ2-2; the match to TRBD1 covers 8 bases. Unmatched junction bases numbered 4, after V lost 4 bases and J lost 2 bases. The CDR3 has 15 residues. Germline lookup yields CDR1 SGHRS and CDR2 YFSETQ. The CDR3 DNA reads TGCGCCAGCAGCCCGGGACAGGAAAACACCGGGGAGCTGTTTTTT. It codes for CASSPGQENTGELFF.

The chain has TRBV5-1 and TRBJ2-1, with a possible D match to TRBD1 (6 bases). This CDR3 is built from 15 residues. Trimming cost V 4 bases and J 5 bases, with 16 bases left between them. CDR1 is SGHRS and CDR2 is YFSETQ in the germline V gene. The CDR3: CASSPRDTRNNEQFF. CDR3 coding DNA: TGCGCCAGCAGCCCAAGGGACACGAGGAACAATGAGCAGTTCTTC.

The CDR3 nucleotides are TGTGCCAGCAGTGTCACAGGGAGTTTGACTGAAGCTTTCTTT. Amino acid sequence: CASSVTGSLTEAFF. The chain combines TRBV6-1 with TRBJ1-1; a possible D gene is TRBD1 (6 bases). CDR3 length equals 14 residues. Deletions cut 4 bases from V and 5 bases from J, with 14 bases between. CDR1 and CDR2 (germline): MNHNS, SASEGT.

This chain connects TRBV19 to TRBJ2-2; TRBD2 matches 13 bases. Trimming took 5 bases from V and 5 from J; bases not matched to a gene: 8. The CDR3 has 17 amino acids. Germline values: CDR1 LNHDA, CDR2 SQIVND (reference sequence). The CDR3: CASSSGLAGVGTGELFF. The CDR3 DNA reads as TGTGCCAGTAGTTCAGGACTAGCGGGAGTTGGAACCGGGGAGCTGTTTTTT.

The chain employs TRBV7-2 and TRBJ1-5; 9 bases are shared with TRBD1. From germline, CDR1 is SGHTA and CDR2 FQGNSA. CDR3 length equals 16 residues. The ends lost 3 bases at V and 0 bases at J; junction bases unmatched: 3. This chain's CDR3 is CASSLGQGYSNQPQHF. As DNA, the CDR3 is TGTGCCAGCAGCTTGGGACAGGGATATAGCAATCAGCCCCAGCATTTT.

To note about this clone: Given a much more abundant clone one base away, this may be a read error. The same CDR3 also results from other DNA sequences found in this sample. The chain carries TRBV30 and TRBJ1-1; 7 bases fit TRBD1. CDR3 size: 12 residues. Germline assignment: CDR1 GTSNPN and CDR2 SVGIG (reference sequence). DNA of the CDR3: TGTGCCTGGAGTGTAGGGACAGCGAGGGCTTTCTTC. It yields the protein CAWSVGTARAFF.

This clone was recorded only once. V and J are TRBV7-9 and TRBJ1-4; no firm D call. V was pared by 7 bases and J by 6 bases, with 15 bases between. The germline gives CDR1 SEHNR, CDR2 FQNEAQ (reference sequence). This CDR3 has 14 amino acids. In DNA form, the CDR3 reads TGTGCCAGCACCCCCCCCAGTGGGTATGAAAAACTGTTTTTT. Translated: CASTPPSGYEKLFF.

A few counts support this clone. The rearrangement links TRBV25-1 to TRBJ2-7, with TRBD2 identical over 9 bases. CDR1 and CDR2 (germline): MGHDK, SYGVNS. The CDR3 loop spans 16 amino acids. Trimming took 5 bases from V and 3 from J; bases not matched to a gene: 11. The CDR3 region has the DNA TGTGCCAGCAGTCCGGCTAGCGGGAATGTAAACTACGAGCAGTACTTC. Protein sequence: CASSPASGNVNYEQYF.

The V gene is TRBV7-9, the J gene TRBJ1-2; D is undetermined. From germline, CDR1 is SEHNR and CDR2 FQNEAQ (reference sequence). The CDR3 extends over 13 amino acids. The V end lost 1 base, the J end lost 7 bases, and 10 bases lay between the germline ends. This chain's CDR3 is CASSLDEVGGYTF. The CDR3 DNA is TGTGCCAGCAGCTTAGATGAGGTCGGTGGCTACACCTTC.

The chain recombines TRBV5-4 with TRBJ2-7, with D unclear. Germline-derived CDR1 and CDR2 are SGHNT and YYREEE (reference sequence). The CDR3 totals 14 residues. V was shortened by 0 bases and J by 6 bases, with 13 bases between the two germline ends. The chain's CDR3 is CASSLERSAFEQYF. The DNA for the CDR3 is TGTGCCAGCAGCTTGGAGAGGTCCGCTTTCGAGCAGTACTTC.

This chain uses TRBV7-3 with TRBJ2-3; 7 nucleotides agree with TRBD2. The CDR3 length is 17 residues. Germline-derived CDR1 and CDR2 are SGHTA and FQGTGA. The ends lost 0 bases at V and 6 bases at J; junction bases unmatched: 12. CDR3: CASSLTWASGLGDTQYF. CDR3 nucleotide sequence: TGTGCCAGCAGCTTAACGTGGGCTAGCGGTCTCGGGGATACGCAGTATTTT.

The chain uses TRBV27 and TRBJ1-2; D is perhaps TRBD1 (5 bases). This CDR3 is built from 13 residues. Germline CDR1 and CDR2: MNHEY and SMNVEV (reference sequence). V dropped 2 bases and J dropped 8 bases, with 12 bases sitting between them. The DNA of the CDR3 is TGTGCCAGCAGTTTAGTTTTGGGGACCGGCTACACCTTC. Translation: CASSLVLGTGYTF.

The V gene is TRBV14, the J gene TRBJ2-3; TRBD2 matches 9 bases. CDR1 and CDR2 from the germline V gene are SGHDN and FVKESK. Losses at the gene ends were 0 bases for V and 7 bases for J; bases not matched to a gene: 11. The CDR3 runs 17 residues. The CDR3 region is CASSQERGVAGVYTQYF. DNA for the CDR3: TGTGCCAGCAGCCAAGAGAGGGGAGTAGCGGGAGTATATACGCAGTATTTT.

This chain joins TRBV29-1 and TRBJ2-1, with 8 bases aligning to TRBD2. The CDR3 is 14 amino acids. From germline, CDR1 is SQVTM and CDR2 ANQGSEA. Losses at the gene ends were 7 bases for V and 8 bases for J; bases not matched to a gene: 13. CDR3 region: CSAAREVASHEQFF. Written as DNA, the CDR3 is TGCAGCGCCGCGCGGGAGGTCGCCTCCCATGAGCAGTTCTTC.

CDR3 nucleotides: TGTGCCAGCAGCTTAATTTGGGGAGATACGCAGTATTTT. Translated, it gives CASSLIWGDTQYF. V gene TRBV7-3 combines with J gene TRBJ2-3, with D uncertain. CDR1 is SGHTA, CDR2 FQGTGA, per germline. This CDR3 comprises 13 residues. V lost 1 base and J 5 bases, leaving 7 bases between the germline ends.

The DNA for the CDR3 is TGTGCCAGCAGGATGACCGCCACAGATACGCAGTATTTT. Protein product: CASRMTATDTQYF. The chain joins TRBV6-6 to TRBJ2-3; D is ambiguous. The ends were cut back, 6 bases at V and 2 bases at J, with 9 bases in the middle. CDR3 length equals 13 residues. The germline gives CDR1 MNHNY, CDR2 SVGAGI (reference sequence).

V is TRBV29-1 and J is TRBJ1-2, with D perhaps TRBD1 (6 bases). Trimming removed 7 bases from V and 7 bases from J, with 16 bases in between. CDR1 and CDR2 from the germline V gene are SQVTM and ANQGSEA. CDR3 length: 12 residues. The CDR3 DNA reads TGCAGCGCCGCCTCTAGGACAGCTGGCTACACCTTC. This sequence encodes CSAASRTAGYTF.

This clone was seen only once. This chain's CDR3 is CASSPLDRPEKLFF. CDR3 nucleotides: TGTGCCAGCTCACCACTAGACAGACCAGAAAAACTGTTTTTT. This chain links TRBV18 with TRBJ1-4, with D maybe TRBD1 (5 bases). From germline, CDR1 is KGHSH and CDR2 LQKENI. V dropped 1 base and J dropped 8 bases, with 11 bases sitting between them. The CDR3 totals 14 residues.

The chain uses TRBV12-2 and TRBJ2-7; the D call TRBD2 from the table was never checked on the DNA. TRBV12-2 has pseudogene status. This CDR3 has 15 residues. CDR3 bases: TGTGCAAGTCGCTTAGCGGAAGCGGGATCCTACGAGCAGTACTTC. It specifies CASRLAEAGSYEQYF.